A few counts support the clone carrying this TCR beta chain. The target antigen is unknown. These data belong to a study of T-cell memory formation after mild COVID-19. Amplification by 5'RACE using constant-segment primers produced TCR alpha and TCR beta cDNA libraries that carried sample barcodes and UMIs. A single record per CDR3 protein comes from TCRdb applying MiXCR to the 5' RACE reads. The table lists 190,000 or so distinct CDR3 sequences, about 22% of them singletons. Germline V gene lookup returns CDR1 MGHRA and CDR2 YSYEKL. The CDR3 covers 14 residues. V was pared by 1 base and J by 14 bases, with 17 bases between. Study results and limitations: CD8+ contracting clones occupied EMRA, while CD4+ ones occupied mainly CM and EM. CD4/CD8 balance held among clones contracting day 15 to 85, and later expanders leaned CD4+. The authors did not confirm SARS-CoV-2 specificity of second-wave clones peaking day 37.

The receptor's source is an adult woman who had mild COVID-19 (a few samples of this study predate the infection). Cell type and time point are not known. The chain couples TRBV4-1 to TRBJ1-4; D possibly corresponds to TRBD1 (6 bases). The sequenced material came from PBMCs or a T cell subset sorted from them (not recorded which). CDR3 DNA sequence: TGCGCCAGCAGCCAAGGCGACAGGACGAAGGGTCTGTTTTTT. This codes for CASSQGDRTKGLFF.